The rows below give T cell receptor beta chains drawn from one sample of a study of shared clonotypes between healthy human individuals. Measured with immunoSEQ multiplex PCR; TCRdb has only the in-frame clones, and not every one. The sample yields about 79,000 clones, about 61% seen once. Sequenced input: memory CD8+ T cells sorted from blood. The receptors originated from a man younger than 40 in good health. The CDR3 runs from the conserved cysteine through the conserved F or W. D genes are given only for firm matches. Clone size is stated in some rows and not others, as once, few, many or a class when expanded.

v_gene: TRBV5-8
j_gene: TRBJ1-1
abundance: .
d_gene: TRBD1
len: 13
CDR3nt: TGTGCCAGCAGCACAACAGGGGCCACTGAAGCTTTCTTT
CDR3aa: CASSTTGATEAFF

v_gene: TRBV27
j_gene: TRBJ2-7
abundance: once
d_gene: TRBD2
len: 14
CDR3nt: TGTGCCAGCAGTTTAGGTAGCGGGACCGACGAGCAGTACTTC
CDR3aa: CASSLGSGTDEQYF

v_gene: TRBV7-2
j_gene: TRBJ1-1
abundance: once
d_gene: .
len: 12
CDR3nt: TGTGCCAGCAGCCCCCGAAGCACTGAAGCTTTCTTT
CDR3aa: CASSPRSTEAFF

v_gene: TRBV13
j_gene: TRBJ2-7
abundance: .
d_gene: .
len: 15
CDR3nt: TGTGCCAGCAGCCCCCAGGGAAGGGGATACTACGAGCAGTACTTC
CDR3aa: CASSPQGRGYYEQYF

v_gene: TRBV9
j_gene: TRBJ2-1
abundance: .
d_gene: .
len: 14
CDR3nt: TGTGCCAGCAGCGTATTCGGTGGTATCGATGAGCAGTTCTTC
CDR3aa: CASSVFGGIDEQFF

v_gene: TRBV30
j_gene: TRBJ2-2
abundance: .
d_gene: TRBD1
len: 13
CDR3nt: TGTGCTGGACAGGGGAAGAACACCGGGGAGCTGTTTTTT
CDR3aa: CAGQGKNTGELFF

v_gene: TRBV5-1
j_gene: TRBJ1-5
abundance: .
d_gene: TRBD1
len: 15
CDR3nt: TGCGCCAGCAGCTTAGGGACAGGGGTCAATCAGCCCCAGCATTTT
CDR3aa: CASSLGTGVNQPQHF

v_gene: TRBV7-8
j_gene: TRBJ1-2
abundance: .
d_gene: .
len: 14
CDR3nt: TGTGCCAGCAGCTTAGCGAGCGAGTTTCGTGGCTACACCTTC
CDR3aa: CASSLASEFRGYTF

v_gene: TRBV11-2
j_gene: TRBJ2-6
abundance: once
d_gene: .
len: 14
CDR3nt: TGTGCCAGCTCCCAACTCTCTGGGGCCAACGTCCTGACTTTC
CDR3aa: CASSQLSGANVLTF

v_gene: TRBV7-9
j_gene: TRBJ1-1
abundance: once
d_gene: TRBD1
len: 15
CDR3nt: TGTGCCAGCAGCTACCGACAGGGAACCATCTTTGAAGCTTTCTTT
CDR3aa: CASSYRQGTIFEAFF